The clone carrying this TCR beta chain was observed at least ten times. Its target is unknown. TCRdb re-called the reads through MiXCR, storing one row per CDR3 protein. The sample lists some 150,000 distinct CDR3 sequences, 23% occurring once. The entry originates in a study of T cell repertoires in cytomegalovirus infection. Looking at the study overall: Evidence of both CMV infection and a matching HLA type came from public TCR beta signatures. Overall study results and limits: Dominant in the ex vivo response were TCR beta clonotypes restricted by HLA-C and specific for CMV. Frequencies of public TCR beta families were cumulated, and this identified carriers of CMV plus the relevant HLA.

This CDR3 has 15 amino acids. V was pared by 3 bases and J by 6 bases, with 17 bases between. In germline, CDR1 is SGHTA, CDR2 FQGNSA. This chain joins TRBV7-2 and TRBJ2-5; possible D gene TRBD2, 7 bases. The sample consisted of PBMCs. This receptor was taken from a human donor in good health (CMV status not recorded). Some clones in this sample may be carry-over from other donors' samples. CDR3: CASSFGKEGGKTQYF. The DNA of the CDR3 is TGTGCCAGCAGCTTTGGCAAGGAGGGGGGGAAGACCCAGTACTTC.